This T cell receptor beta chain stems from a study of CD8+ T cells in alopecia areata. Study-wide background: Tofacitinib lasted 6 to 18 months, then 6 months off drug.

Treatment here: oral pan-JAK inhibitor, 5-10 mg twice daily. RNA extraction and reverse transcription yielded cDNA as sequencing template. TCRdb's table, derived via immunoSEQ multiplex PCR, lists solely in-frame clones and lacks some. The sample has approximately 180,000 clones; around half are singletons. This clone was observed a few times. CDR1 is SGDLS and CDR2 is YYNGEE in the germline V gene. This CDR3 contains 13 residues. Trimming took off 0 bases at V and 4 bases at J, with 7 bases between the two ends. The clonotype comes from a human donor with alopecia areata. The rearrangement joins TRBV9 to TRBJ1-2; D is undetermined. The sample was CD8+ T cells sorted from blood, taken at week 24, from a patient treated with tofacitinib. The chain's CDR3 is CASSVALGYGYTF. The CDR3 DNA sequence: TGTGCCAGCAGCGTAGCTCTGGGCTATGGCTACACCTTC.